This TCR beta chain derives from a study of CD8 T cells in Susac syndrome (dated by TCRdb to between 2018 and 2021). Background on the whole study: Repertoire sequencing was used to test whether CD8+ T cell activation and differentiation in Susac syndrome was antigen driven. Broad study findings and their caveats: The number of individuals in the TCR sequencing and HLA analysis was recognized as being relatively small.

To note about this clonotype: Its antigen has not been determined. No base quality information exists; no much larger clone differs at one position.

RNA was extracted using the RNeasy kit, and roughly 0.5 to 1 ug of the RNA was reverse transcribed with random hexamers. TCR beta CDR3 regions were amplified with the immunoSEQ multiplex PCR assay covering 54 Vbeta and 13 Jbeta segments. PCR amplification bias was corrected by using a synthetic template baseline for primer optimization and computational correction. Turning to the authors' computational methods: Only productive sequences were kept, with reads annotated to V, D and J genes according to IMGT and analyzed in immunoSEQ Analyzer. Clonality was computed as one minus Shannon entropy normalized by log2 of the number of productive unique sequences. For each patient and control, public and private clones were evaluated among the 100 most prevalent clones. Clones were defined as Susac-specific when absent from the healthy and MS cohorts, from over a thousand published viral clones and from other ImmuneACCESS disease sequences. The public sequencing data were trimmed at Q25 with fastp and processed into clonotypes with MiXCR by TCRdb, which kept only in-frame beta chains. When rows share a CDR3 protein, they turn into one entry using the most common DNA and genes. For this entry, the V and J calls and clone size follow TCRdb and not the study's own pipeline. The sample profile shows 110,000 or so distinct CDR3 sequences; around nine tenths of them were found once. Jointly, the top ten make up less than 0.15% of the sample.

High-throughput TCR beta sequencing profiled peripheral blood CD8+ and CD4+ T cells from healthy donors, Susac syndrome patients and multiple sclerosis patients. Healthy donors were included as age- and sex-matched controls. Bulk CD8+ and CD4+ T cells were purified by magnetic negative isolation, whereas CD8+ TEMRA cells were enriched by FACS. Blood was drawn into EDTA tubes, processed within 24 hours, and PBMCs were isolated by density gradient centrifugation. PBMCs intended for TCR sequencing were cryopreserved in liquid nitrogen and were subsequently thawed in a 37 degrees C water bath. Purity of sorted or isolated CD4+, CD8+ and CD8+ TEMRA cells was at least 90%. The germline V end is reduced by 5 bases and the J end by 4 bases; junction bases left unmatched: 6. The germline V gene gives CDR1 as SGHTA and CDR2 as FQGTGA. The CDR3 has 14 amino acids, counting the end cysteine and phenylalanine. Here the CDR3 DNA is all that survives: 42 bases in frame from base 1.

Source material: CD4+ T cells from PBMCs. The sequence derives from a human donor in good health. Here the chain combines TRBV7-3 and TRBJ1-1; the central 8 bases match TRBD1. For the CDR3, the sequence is CASSKDRVGTEAFF. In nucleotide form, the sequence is TGTGCCAGCAGCAAGGACAGGGTTGGCACTGAAGCTTTCTTT.